Following are 28 T cell receptor beta chains from one sample sequenced in a study of shared clonotypes between healthy human individuals (dated by TCRdb to the early 2020s). The library came from the immunoSEQ multiplex PCR assay. TCRdb re-hosts the immuneACCESS table, in-frame sequences only. Its copies lack some clones; in the studies checked, an unresolved V gene accounts for under half of them, and the cause for the rest is not known. The sample has about 2.4 million clones on record, roughly 93% of them singletons. The ten largest clones take up roughly 0.36% of the sample. Sequenced: naive CD4+ T cells from PBMCs. The sample's cell subset or site, from its label and the paper: CD45RA+ positively selected. The receptors were sampled from a young man in good health. Some clones in this sample may be carry-over from other donors' samples.

This clone was seen a single time. This chain connects TRBV5-1 to TRBJ2-5, with a tentative D call TRBD2 (6 bases). Trimming shortened V by 2 bases and J by 5 bases, and 16 bases separated the two germline ends. The V gene's germline CDR1 is SGHRS and CDR2 YFSETQ. There are 15 residues in the CDR3. CDR3 in DNA: TGCGCCAGCAGCTTCGCGAGCGGAGGGGCTGAGACCCAGTACTTC. This sequence encodes CASSFASGGAETQYF.

This clone was recorded once. The chain recombines TRBV7-2 with TRBJ2-5; 11 positions match TRBD1. The junction had 4 bases not matched to a gene; V was cut back by 5 bases and J by 5 bases. CDR3 length: 14 residues. Germline loops: CDR1 SGHTA, CDR2 FQGNSA. In DNA form, the CDR3 reads TGTGCCAGCAGCCCGGACAGGGGGCTGGAGACCCAGTACTTC. Its translation is CASSPDRGLETQYF.

The rearrangement joins TRBV7-9 to TRBJ2-2; the D gene is possibly TRBD1 (5 bases). CDR3 length equals 17 residues. Germline V lookup: CDR1 SEHNR, CDR2 FQNEAQ (reference sequence). Trimming took off 5 bases at V and 2 bases at J, with 18 bases between the two ends. The CDR3 is CASSPSRDSYNTGELFF. The DNA of the CDR3 is TGTGCCAGCAGCCCTAGTCGAGACAGTTATAACACCGGGGAGCTGTTTTTT.

The chain joins TRBV5-1 to TRBJ1-3, with TRBD1 identical over 8 bases. The V gene end was trimmed by 7 bases and the J gene end by 0 bases; junction bases not matched to a gene: 9. There are 16 residues in the CDR3. CDR1 and CDR2 (germline): SGHRS, YFSETQ. DNA for the CDR3: TGCGCCAGCTCCCAGGGGGCAACACTCTCTGGAAACACCATATATTTT. Protein: CASSQGATLSGNTIYF. Full variable domain (remainder filled in from reference TRBV5-1 and TRBJ1-3): KAGVTQTPRYLIKTRGQQVTLSCSPISGHRSVSWYQQTPGQGLQFLFEYFSETQRNKGNFPGRFSGRQFSNSRSEMNVSTLELGDSALYLCASSQGATLSGNTIYFGEGSWLTVV.

The chain has TRBV5-1 and TRBJ2-5; 7 positions match TRBD2. Germline lookup yields CDR1 SGHRS and CDR2 YFSETQ. The CDR3 is 14 residues long. Trimming removed 3 bases from V and 2 bases from J; junction bases left unmatched: 4. CDR3 loop: CASSSGEGQETQYF. CDR3 nucleotide sequence: TGCGCCAGCAGCTCCGGGGAGGGGCAAGAGACCCAGTACTTC. Together with reference TRBV5-1 and TRBJ2-5, the CDR3 gives the full variable domain: KAGVTQTPRYLIKTRGQQVTLSCSPISGHRSVSWYQQTPGQGLQFLFEYFSETQRNKGNFPGRFSGRQFSNSRSEMNVSTLELGDSALYLCASSSGEGQETQYFGPGTRLLVL.

The chain joins TRBV7-6 to TRBJ2-2; no definite D call. Trimming shortened V by 2 bases and J by 0 bases, and 4 bases separated the two germline ends. The germline V gene has CDR1 SGHVS and CDR2 FNYEAQ. The CDR3 sequence is 14 residues long. CDR3 region: CASSLYSNTGELFF. The CDR3 nucleotides are TGTGCCAGCAGCTTATATTCGAACACCGGGGAGCTGTTTTTT.

The rearrangement uses TRBV14 and TRBJ2-7; 13 bases line up with TRBD2. V lost 2 bases, J lost 8 bases, and 6 bases stayed unmatched. CDR3 size: 15 residues. CDR1 is SGHDN, CDR2 FVKESK, per germline. CDR3 DNA sequence: TGTGCCAGCAGCCAACCGGGACTAGCGGGAATCCAGCAGTACTTC. Translating gives CASSQPGLAGIQQYF.

The gene calls are TRBV7-2 and TRBJ1-5, with a tentative D call TRBD1 (5 bases). This CDR3 contains 14 residues. The germline CDR1 and CDR2 sequences are SGHTA and FQGNSA. The germline V and J ends were trimmed by 4 bases and 4 bases, with 11 bases remaining between them. The CDR3 spells CASSSWDGNQPQHF. The CDR3 coding sequence is TGTGCCAGCAGCTCATGGGACGGAAATCAGCCCCAGCATTTT.

The chain joins TRBV6-4 to TRBJ2-7, with D perhaps matching TRBD2 (5 bases). Germline V gene lookup returns CDR1 MRHNA and CDR2 SNTAGT. Trimming stripped 9 bases from V and 2 bases from J, with 20 bases between. This CDR3 contains 15 residues. CDR3 sequence reads: CARTISRGTPYEQYF. The CDR3 bases are TGTGCCAGGACAATCTCCCGGGGTACACCCTACGAGCAGTACTTC.

This chain links TRBV27 with TRBJ1-1, with 10 positions matching TRBD1. Germline V lookup: CDR1 MNHEY, CDR2 SMNVEV (reference sequence). CDR3 length: 15 residues. J lost 9 bases, V lost 7 bases, and 14 bases had no gene match. Written as DNA, the CDR3 is TGTGCCAGCACCGAAGGGGACAGGGGCATTACCCAAGCTTTCTTT. Protein: CASTEGDRGITQAFF.

This clone is a singleton in its sample. Other DNA sequences in this sample translate to the same CDR3. The chain combines TRBV5-1 with TRBJ2-1, with unresolved D. Deletions cut 1 base from V and 8 bases from J, with 10 bases between. Germline CDR1 is SGHRS and CDR2 is YFSETQ. This CDR3 has 13 residues. The CDR3, as DNA: TGCGCCAGCAGCTTGAGGCCCGGTGATGAGCAGTTCTTC. This encodes CASSLRPGDEQFF.

The CDR3 DNA reads TGTGCCAGCAGCTTAGAGGTCAGGACACAGGGAGAGACCCAGTACTTC. This gives the protein CASSLEVRTQGETQYF. V usage is TRBV11-2 and J usage is TRBJ2-5; D is possibly TRBD1 (6 bases). Germline V gene sequence: CDR1 SGHAT, CDR2 FQNNGV. This CDR3 comprises 16 residues. Trimming shortened V by 0 bases and J by 4 bases, and 15 bases separated the two germline ends.

This chain joins TRBV21-1 and TRBJ1-2; the table names TRBD1, a call not compared with the DNA. TRBV21-1 is classified as a pseudogene. CDR3 length: 20 residues. The CDR3 DNA reads TGTGCCAGCAGCACGCCTCGTACGGGACAGGGGTTGTTAGCTAACTATGGCTACACCTTC. Translation gives CASSTPRTGQGLLANYGYTF.

The rearrangement uses TRBV15 and TRBJ1-2; the D is unclear. The CDR3 runs to 12 residues. Germline CDR1 reads LNHNV; CDR2 reads YYDKDF (reference sequence). Trimming cost V 0 bases and J 8 bases, with 7 bases left between them. CDR3 sequence: CATSREVLGYTF. The CDR3 DNA reads TGTGCCACCAGCAGAGAAGTATTAGGCTACACCTTC. Full variable domain (missing parts from reference TRBV15 and TRBJ1-2): DAMVIQNPRYQVTQFGKPVTLSCSQTLNHNVMYWYQQKSSQAPKLLFHYYDKDFNNEADTPDNFQSRRPNTSFCFLDIRSPGLGDTAMYLCATSREVLGYTFGSGTRLTVV.

The chain joins TRBV19 to TRBJ2-1, with a possible D match to TRBD1 (6 bases). V lost 5 bases to trimming and J lost 2 bases, with 13 bases between them. CDR1 is LNHDA, CDR2 SQIVND, per germline (reference sequence). This CDR3 is 15 amino acids long. This CDR3 reads CASSPDSGTYNEQFF. CDR3 in DNA: TGTGCCAGTAGTCCGGACAGCGGCACCTACAATGAGCAGTTCTTC. The full variable domain, rest sourced from reference TRBV19 and TRBJ2-1, is DGGITQSPKYLFRKEGQNVTLSCEQNLNHDAMYWYRQDPGQGLRLIYYSQIVNDFQKGDIAEGYSVSREKKESFPLTVTSAQKNPTAFYLCASSPDSGTYNEQFFGPGTRLTVL.

The CDR3 DNA sequence: TGTGCCACCAGCAGAGATCGTCGTCAGGGAGGGAGGGAGAATGAGCAGTTCTTC. It specifies CATSRDRRQGGRENEQFF. The chain has TRBV15 and TRBJ2-1; 7 nucleotides agree with TRBD2. The germline CDR1 and CDR2 sequences are LNHNV and YYDKDF (reference sequence). The CDR3 loop spans 18 amino acids. The J segment lost 7 bases and the V segment lost 0 bases, leaving 15 bases of the junction unmatched.

The V call is TRBV12-5, the J call TRBJ2-5; D is perhaps TRBD1 (7 bases). Between the trimmed V and J ends, which lost 7 bases and 5 bases, there was a span of 14 bases. Germline CDR1 reads LGHNT; CDR2 reads FRNRAP. This CDR3 contains 13 residues. The CDR3 sequence: CASAKTGRETQYF. CDR3 sequence (DNA): TGTGCTAGTGCCAAGACAGGGAGGGAGACCCAGTACTTC.

V usage is TRBV27 and J usage is TRBJ2-2; no firm D call. Germline loops: CDR1 MNHEY, CDR2 SMNVEV (reference sequence). This CDR3 contains 14 residues. V lost 3 bases and J 2 bases, leaving 7 bases between the germline ends. CDR3 protein: CASSLKPNTGELFF. In nucleotides, the CDR3 is TGTGCCAGCAGTTTGAAGCCCAACACCGGGGAGCTGTTTTTT.

The chain employs TRBV5-1 and TRBJ1-4, with 10 bases fitting TRBD1. The CDR3 spans 16 residues. After removal of 7 bases from V and 6 bases from J, the junction contained 12 bases not matched to a gene. Per germline, CDR1 SGHRS and CDR2 YFSETQ. The chain's CDR3 is CASSLVPGTGDEKLFF. DNA of the CDR3: TGCGCCAGCTCTTTAGTACCCGGGACAGGGGATGAAAAACTGTTTTTT.

The CDR3 sequence is CASSGGPGNQPQHF. CDR3 bases: TGTGCCAGTAGTGGGGGACCAGGTAATCAGCCCCAGCATTTT. The V gene is TRBV19, the J gene TRBJ1-5; a weak D match, TRBD1 (5 bases). Germline V gene sequence: CDR1 LNHDA, CDR2 SQIVND (reference sequence). The V end was cut by 5 bases, the J end by 4 bases, with 12 bases between. The CDR3 sequence is 14 residues long. The full variable domain, in which reference TRBV19 and TRBJ1-5 provide the parts outside the CDR3, is DGGITQSPKYLFRKEGQNVTLSCEQNLNHDAMYWYRQDPGQGLRLIYYSQIVNDFQKGDIAEGYSVSREKKESFPLTVTSAQKNPTAFYLCASSGGPGNQPQHFGDGTRLSIL.

The V call is TRBV10-2, the J call TRBJ2-5; 11 positions agree with TRBD1. Near its end, the DNA agrees better with TRBJ2-7, so the J call may be wrong. CDR3 length: 14 residues. CDR1 is WSHSY, CDR2 SAAADI, per germline. The CDR3 nucleotides are TGCGCCAGCAGTTGGACAGGGGGCGGTTACGAGCAGTACTTC. Amino acids: CASSWTGGGYEQYF.

V gene TRBV5-1 combines with J gene TRBJ2-5; 12 nucleotides agree with TRBD2. The assigned J gene may be wrong: the sequence end matches TRBJ2-7 better. The germline CDR1 and CDR2 sequences are SGHRS and YFSETQ. The CDR3 covers 15 residues. The CDR3 loop is CASSPRTSGDYEQYF. In DNA form, the CDR3 reads TGCGCCAGCAGCCCACGGACTAGCGGGGACTACGAGCAGTACTTC.

V usage is TRBV30 and J usage is TRBJ2-3; no firm D call. The CDR3 loop spans 16 amino acids. Germline V gene lookup returns CDR1 GTSNPN and CDR2 SVGIG (reference sequence). V shed 0 bases and J shed 2 bases, with 15 bases lying between them. The CDR3 here is CAWSVSVTDHTDTQYF. The CDR3, as DNA: TGTGCCTGGAGTGTATCTGTGACGGACCACACAGATACGCAGTATTTT.

This clone showed up just once. The chain employs TRBV29-1 and TRBJ2-3, with D perhaps TRBD2 (6 bases). Between the trimmed V and J ends, which lost 1 base and 3 bases, there was a span of 11 bases. Germline CDR1 is SQVTM and CDR2 is ANQGSEA. The CDR3 runs to 14 residues. The CDR3: CSVEARGKTDTQYF. Written as DNA, the CDR3 is TGCAGCGTTGAAGCACGGGGGAAGACAGATACGCAGTATTTT.

This clone turned up a few times. The J gene is TRBJ1-1, the V gene TRBV5-1; D uncertain. Per germline, CDR1 SGHRS and CDR2 YFSETQ. There are 14 residues in the CDR3. Trimming took off 1 base at V and 4 bases at J, with 11 bases between the two ends. This chain's CDR3 is CASSLQTEVTEAFF. CDR3 DNA sequence: TGCGCCAGCAGCTTGCAAACAGAGGTCACTGAAGCTTTCTTT.

The V call is TRBV15, the J call TRBJ1-4, with D perhaps TRBD1 (5 bases). Looked up from germline, CDR1 is LNHNV and CDR2 is YYDKDF (reference sequence). The CDR3 consists of 14 residues. V gave up 9 bases and J gave up 8 bases, with 19 bases separating them. CDR3 amino acids: CATYHPGRGEKLFF. In nucleotides, the CDR3 is TGTGCCACGTACCACCCCGGGAGGGGAGAAAAACTGTTTTTT.

V is TRBV15 and J is TRBJ1-2; no firm D call. The CDR3 is 13 residues long. From germline, CDR1 is LNHNV and CDR2 YYDKDF (reference sequence). Trimming stripped 0 bases from V and 6 bases from J, with 8 bases between. CDR3 nucleotide sequence: TGTGCCACCAGCAGAGAGGGATGGGATGGCTACACCTTC. Its translation is CATSREGWDGYTF.

The chain joins TRBV6-1 to TRBJ2-3, with TRBD1 matching over 7 bases. Germline CDR1 MNHNS, CDR2 SASEGT. V shed 8 bases, J shed 2 bases, and the junction held 7 bases outside the gene matches. This CDR3 comprises 14 residues. The CDR3 protein is CASRLGTATDTQYF. The CDR3, as DNA: TGTGCCAGCCGGCTTGGGACAGCCACAGATACGCAGTATTTT.